The entry below describes one T cell receptor (beta chain). Its antigen is not known. The sample is drawn from a study of brain T cells in children with intractable seizures. Study-level results: Pre-surgery blood may have been undersampled, hiding some clones.

Profiled with immunoSEQ multiplex PCR; TCRdb holds only in-frame clones, not every one. This sample has roughly 80,000 clones, with more than 75% found just once. In germline, CDR1 is SGHDT, CDR2 YYEEEE. J lost 2 bases, V lost 0 bases, and 1 base had no gene match. This CDR3 has 15 residues. The sequenced sample was peripheral blood, obtained at surgery. The chain has TRBV5-6 and TRBJ1-5, with 8 nucleotides matching TRBD1. The sequence derives from a girl aged 2 to 10 with Rasmussen encephalitis and intractable seizures. The CDR3 spells CASSLAGGGNQPQHF. The CDR3 nucleotides are TGTGCCAGCAGCTTGGCAGGGGGCGGCAATCAGCCCCAGCATTTT.